Presented here are 11 T cell receptor beta chains from one specimen sequenced in a study of cytomegalovirus exposure and HLA in healthy donors. Some clones are missing from TCRdb's copy, which holds only in-frame ones; the method was immunoSEQ multiplex PCR. Altogether 55,000 to 75,000 clones are present, 90% to 95% being singletons, with the ten largest covering approximately 4.5%. Sample: PBMCs. Receptors originate from a man younger than 35 in good health and CMV-seropositive.

A word on this clone: Other DNA sequences from this sample encode an identical CDR3 as well. The rearrangement joins TRBV29-1 to TRBJ2-1, with 10 bases fitting TRBD2. The CDR3 contains 17 residues. Germline CDR1 is SQVTM and CDR2 is ANQGSEA. V lost 3 bases and J lost 0; bases outside the gene matches: 8. The CDR3 reads CSVDGSSGGSSYNEQFF. The DNA of the CDR3 is TGCAGCGTTGATGGGTCTAGCGGGGGAAGCTCCTACAATGAGCAGTTCTTC.

This clone appeared once. This rearrangement joins TRBV4-1 to TRBJ2-7; D not certain. The length of the CDR3 is 14 residues. The germline CDR1 and CDR2 sequences are MGHRA and YSYEKL. V was shortened by 4 bases and J by 0 bases, with 10 bases between the two germline ends. This CDR3 reads CASSLLSLSYEQYF. Here the CDR3 DNA reads TGCGCCAGCAGCCTTTTATCTCTCTCCTACGAGCAGTACTTC.

The chain employs TRBV27 and TRBJ2-6, with TRBD1 identical over 7 bases. Germline V gene lookup returns CDR1 MNHEY and CDR2 SMNVEV (reference sequence). This CDR3 has 17 residues. Trimming removed 6 bases from V and 0 bases from J; junction bases left unmatched: 8. This CDR3 is CASSPLTGSSGANVLTF. CDR3 nucleotide sequence: TGTGCCAGCAGCCCTCTGACAGGGTCCTCTGGGGCCAACGTCCTGACTTTC. The complete variable domain, with remaining parts taken from reference TRBV27 and TRBJ2-6, reads EAQVTQNPRYLITVTGKKLTVTCSQNMNHEYMSWYRQDPGLGLRQIYYSMNVEVTDKGDVPEGYKVSRKEKRNFPLILESPSPNQTSLYFCASSPLTGSSGANVLTFGAGSRLTVL.

The chain links TRBV27 to TRBJ2-7; maybe TRBD2 (5 bases). V was pared by 4 bases and J by 7 bases, with 11 bases between. The germline CDR1 and CDR2 sequences are MNHEY and SMNVEV (reference sequence). The CDR3 contains 12 residues. In DNA, the CDR3 is TGTGCCAGCAGTTCGCCCCCGGGGGAGCAGTACTTC. Amino acids: CASSSPPGEQYF.

The rearrangement joins TRBV4-1 to TRBJ1-5; D gene unclear. The germline CDR1 and CDR2 sequences are MGHRA and YSYEKL. V gave up 0 bases and J gave up 4 bases, with 13 bases separating them. CDR3 length: 16 residues. Written as DNA, the CDR3 is TGCGCCAGCAGCCAAGATCTGGCAGCGAGTAATCAGCCCCAGCATTTT. This translates into CASSQDLAASNQPQHF.

V gene TRBV15 combines with J gene TRBJ1-2; 7 bases are a match to TRBD1. The CDR3 has 18 residues. The junction had 25 bases not matched to a gene; V was cut back by 1 base and J by 14 bases. Germline V gene lookup returns CDR1 LNHNV and CDR2 YYDKDF (reference sequence). The CDR3 sequence: CATSRGDREHRDQMGYTF. CDR3 DNA: TGTGCCACCAGCAGAGGAGACAGGGAGCACAGAGACCAAATGGGTTATACCTTC.

This chain joins TRBV11-2 and TRBJ2-7; D is perhaps TRBD1 (5 bases). This CDR3 spans 17 amino acids. Trimming stripped 1 base from V and 4 bases from J, with 20 bases between. Germline V gives CDR1 SGHAT, CDR2 FQNNGV. The CDR3 loop is CASSLGFRQPDPYEQYF. The CDR3, as DNA: TGTGCCAGCAGCTTAGGCTTCCGACAGCCCGATCCGTACGAGCAGTACTTC.

This clone was found once. This chain joins TRBV28 and TRBJ2-1; D not certain. The CDR3 runs to 10 residues. The V and J ends lost 10 bases and 3 bases respectively, with 4 bases between them. Germline lookup yields CDR1 MDHEN and CDR2 SYDVKM. The CDR3 DNA reads TGTGCCACCCACTACAATGAGCAGTTCTTC. Translated, it gives CATHYNEQFF.

This chain connects TRBV6-6 to TRBJ2-5; 8 bases are shared with TRBD1. J lost 3 bases, V lost 9 bases, and 3 bases had no gene match. The CDR3 is 12 amino acids. The germline gives CDR1 MNHNY, CDR2 SVGAGI (reference sequence). For the CDR3, the DNA is TGTGCCAGTATGACAGGGGAAGAGACCCAGTACTTC. Its translation: CASMTGEETQYF.

This chain links TRBV19 with TRBJ1-2; TRBD1 might be the D (6 bases). This CDR3 is 16 amino acids long. The germline CDR1 and CDR2 sequences are LNHDA and SQIVND (reference sequence). V was cut by 3 bases and J by 5 bases, with 19 bases left in between. CDR3: CASSMLGGQRGYGYTF. CDR3 DNA sequence: TGTGCCAGTAGTATGTTGGGTGGACAGAGGGGATATGGCTACACCTTC.

The rearrangement joins TRBV5-1 to TRBJ2-5; D may be TRBD2 (5 bases). The CDR3 is 16 amino acids. Germline assignment: CDR1 SGHRS and CDR2 YFSETQ. V lost 1 base and J lost 3, with 16 bases in between. The CDR3 is CASSLRFTTTEETQYF. Written as DNA, the CDR3 is TGCGCCAGCAGCTTGCGTTTTACGACTACCGAAGAGACCCAGTACTTC.